This T cell receptor (beta chain) stems from a study of a mutant IDH1 vaccine in newly diagnosed glioma. Comment on this clone: Its antigen is unidentified.

General study results and limits: There seemed to be no relation between pseudoprogression and changes in top peripheral T cell clonotypes.

Time point: week 23, last vaccination. In every dose of vaccine, 300 ug of mutant IDH1 20-mer peptide was given alongside topical imiquimod. New WHO grade 3 or 4 IDH1-mutant, ATRX-lost astrocytomas were present in all donors. Repertoires were generated with immunoSEQ multiplex PCR, while TCRdb's copy carries only in-frame clones and drops some. The sample lists around 85,000 clones; 70% to 90% were seen once. The clonotype comes from a man aged 25-40 years with glioma. Some clones in this sample may be carry-over from other donors' samples. The sample here was PBMCs, taken from a glioma patient whose treatment included an IDH1 peptide vaccine.

The CDR3 coding sequence is TGTGCCAGCAGCTTGTACCCCGAAGGGACCCAGTACTTC. This gives the protein CASSLYPEGTQYF. The chain couples TRBV5-6 to TRBJ2-5; D call uncertain. CDR1 is SGHDT and CDR2 is YYEEEE in the germline V gene. The CDR3 is made up of 13 amino acids. V was shortened by 1 base and J by 7 bases, with 11 bases between the two germline ends. The variable domain in full, with the rest retrieved from reference TRBV5-6 and TRBJ2-5, is DAGVTQSPTHLIKTRGQQVTLRCSPKSGHDTVSWYQQALGQGPQFIFQYYEEEERQRGNFPDRFSGHQFPNYSSELNVNALLLGDSALYLCASSLYPEGTQYFGPGTRLLVL.